A single sample is the source of the 21 T cell receptor beta chains below, sequenced in a study of CXCR3-negative and CXCR3-positive naive CD8 T cells. The antigens for these receptors are not known. Via 5' RACE with UMI labels, TRB cDNA libraries were prepared. TCRdb reanalyzed the 5' RACE reads, giving one entry per CDR3 protein sequence and no DNA. The listing records fewer than 90,000 distinct CDR3 sequences. Study findings and constraints: CXCR3-positive naive cells had more hydrophobic TRB CDR3s than CXCR3-negative naive cells.

Material: naive CXCR3+ CD8+ T cells from blood. The subset here: CD45RO-CCR7+CD27+CD95- naive CD8+ T cells expressing CXCR3 (TNR3+). The origin of the receptors is a human donor in good health. Some clones in this sample may be carry-over from other donors' samples.

This sequence joins TRBV30 and TRBJ2-1; no DNA is available, so the TRBD1 call from TCRdb remains unchecked. Germline V gives CDR1 GTSNPN, CDR2 SVGIG (reference sequence). The CDR3 has 12 residues. CDR3 residues: CAWSAGGGEQFF.

The V and J genes are TRBV5-1 and TRBJ2-1. The CDR3 spans 13 residues. Germline CDR1 and CDR2: SGHRS and YFSETQ. Here the CDR3 reads CASSWVFTNEQFF.

The chain is built from TRBV28 and TRBJ1-5; TCRdb gives TRBD1 as the D gene, but with no DNA this cannot be confirmed. Germline V gene data show CDR1 as MDHEN and CDR2 as SYDVKM. The CDR3 runs 18 residues. CDR3 amino acids: CASSFHPSGDRANQPQHF. The full variable domain, with the rest looked up from reference TRBV28 and TRBJ1-5, is DVKVTQSSRYLVKRTGEKVFLECVQDMDHENMFWYRQDPGLGLRLIYFSYDVKMKEKGDIPEGYSVSREKKERFSLILESASTNQTSMYLCASSFHPSGDRANQPQHFGDGTRLSIL.

J is TRBJ2-7 and V is TRBV28; lacking DNA, the TRBD1 call made by TCRdb goes unchecked. CDR1 is MDHEN, CDR2 SYDVKM, per germline. This CDR3 contains 15 residues. The CDR3 region is CASSRGTGQGYEQYF.

This rearrangement joins TRBV7-8 to TRBJ1-5; TCRdb's D call, TRBD1, is unchecked because there is no DNA. The CDR3 is 14 residues long. Germline V gives CDR1 SGHVS, CDR2 FQNEAQ. CDR3 in amino acids: CASSRDRGYQPQHF.

V is TRBV15 and J is TRBJ2-1; the TRBD2 assignment by TCRdb is unverifiable without DNA. The CDR3 has 18 residues. CDR1 and CDR2 (germline): LNHNV, YYDKDF (reference sequence). CDR3: CATSREGSGSGSYNEQFF.

The J gene is TRBJ1-1, the V gene TRBV15. CDR3 length: 12 amino acids. Germline V gene sequence: CDR1 LNHNV, CDR2 YYDKDF (reference sequence). CDR3 sequence: CATSRESERAFF.

The V gene is TRBV28, the J gene TRBJ2-7; TCRdb selects TRBD2, and the lack of DNA leaves this call unchecked. This CDR3 region has 15 residues. Germline V gene lookup returns CDR1 MDHEN and CDR2 SYDVKM. CDR3 protein: CASSRYKEISYEQYF.

V is TRBV29-1 and J is TRBJ2-1. This CDR3 is built from 12 residues. Germline loops: CDR1 SQVTM, CDR2 ANQGSEA. This CDR3 reads CSVEGSANEQFF.

The chain employs TRBV5-5 and TRBJ2-7; the D call from TCRdb, TRBD1, cannot be confirmed without DNA. There are 16 residues in the CDR3. CDR1 is SGHKS and CDR2 is YYEKEE in the germline V gene (reference sequence). CDR3 protein: CASSLEGGAWPYEQYF.

CDR3 amino acids: CASRGGTDTQYF. The chain has TRBV5-1 and TRBJ2-3. The CDR3 has 12 amino acids. From germline, CDR1 is SGHRS and CDR2 YFSETQ.

The chain employs TRBV12-3 or TRBV12-4 and TRBJ1-1; absent DNA, TCRdb's TRBD1 call cannot be checked. The CDR3 has 13 amino acids. This chain's CDR3 is CASSFGGATEAFF.

The chain recombines TRBV12-3 or TRBV12-4 with TRBJ2-5; checking the TCRdb D call of TRBD1 is not possible without DNA. The CDR3 has 14 amino acids. The CDR3 sequence is CASRLQGGMETQYF.

The chain is built from TRBV28 and TRBJ2-7; as DNA is missing, the TRBD1 call by TCRdb cannot be tested. CDR1 is MDHEN and CDR2 is SYDVKM in the germline V gene. The CDR3 length is 15 residues. The CDR3 spells CASSLEGAVDYEQYF.

V and J are TRBV3-1 and TRBJ2-1; TCRdb returns TRBD1, unconfirmable since there is no DNA. Germline V CDR1 and CDR2: LGHDT, YNNKEL (reference sequence). The CDR3 extends over 16 amino acids. The CDR3 here is CASSQDGGSPYNEQFF.

The chain uses TRBV7-9 and TRBJ1-2; the D gene TCRdb calls, TRBD1, cannot be checked with no DNA. The length of the CDR3 is 13 residues. Germline assignment: CDR1 SEHNR and CDR2 FQNEAQ (reference sequence). CDR3 in amino acids: CASSFGAGDGYTF.

This chain uses TRBV7-6 with TRBJ2-7. CDR3 size: 13 residues. The germline V gene encodes CDR1 SGHVS and CDR2 FNYEAQ. The CDR3 loop is CASSLETVSEQYF.

The chain has TRBV27 and TRBJ2-5; TCRdb reports TRBD2, a call that lacks DNA to check it against. CDR1 MNHEY and CDR2 SMNVEV come from the germline V gene (reference sequence). CDR3 length equals 16 residues. The CDR3 reads CASGTFEREYLKTQYF.

The chain carries TRBV7-2 and TRBJ1-5; absent DNA, TCRdb's TRBD1 call cannot be checked. Looked up from germline, CDR1 is SGHTA and CDR2 is FQGNSA. This CDR3 has 15 amino acids. The CDR3 spells CASSLGGTGYQPQHF.

The chain links TRBV28 to TRBJ2-5; the TCRdb D gene call, TRBD1, has no DNA to confirm it. The CDR3 spans 15 residues. Germline CDR1 reads MDHEN; CDR2 reads SYDVKM. This chain's CDR3 is CASSSASGVEETQYF.

This sequence joins TRBV29-1 and TRBJ2-1; no DNA is available, so the TRBD1 call from TCRdb remains unchecked. The CDR3 has 12 residues. CDR1 SQVTM and CDR2 ANQGSEA come from the germline V gene. CDR3 in amino acids: CSVGDRGLEQFF.